This T cell receptor beta chain was retrieved from a study of blood T cell repertoires in COVID-19. This CDR3 spans 17 amino acids. Trimming removed 0 bases from V and 5 bases from J, with 18 bases in between. Germline V gene lookup returns CDR1 SGHAT and CDR2 FQNNGV. The protocol was immunoSEQ multiplex PCR, while the TCRdb copy is restricted to in-frame clones and leaves out a portion. In the table there are roughly 160,000 clones, approximately 81% of which are singletons. Participants came from about 24 US areas, aged roughly 18 to 95 years. This TCR was recovered from a woman aged 40 to 49 with acute COVID-19. Specimen: PBMCs or T cells enriched from blood (not recorded which). This chain links TRBV11-2 with TRBJ2-3, with D maybe TRBD2 (6 bases). The CDR3 DNA reads as TGTGCCAGCAGCTTAGATCCTGGACTATCACCGGGAGATACGCAGTATTTT. It encodes CASSLDPGLSPGDTQYF.